This TCR beta chain came from a study of T cell repertoires in cytomegalovirus infection. Study-wide context: Carrying CMV and the relevant HLA type showed in public TCR beta signatures.

Germline lookup yields CDR1 SGHTA and CDR2 FQGNSA. The CDR3 length is 15 residues. The V end lost 4 bases, the J end lost 2 bases, and 15 bases lay between the germline ends. This clonotype has at least ten counts. Its specificity is not known. TCRdb fed the reads into MiXCR, producing one record per CDR3 protein. The sample includes roughly 700,000 distinct CDR3 sequences, around 30% of them seen just once. The chain has TRBV7-2 and TRBJ2-7; D remains unclear. Source: cultured PBMCs, taken from culture after CMV antigen stimulation. The receptor was derived from a human donor in good health (CMV status not recorded). Some clones in this sample may be carry-over from other donors' samples. The CDR3 sequence: CASSSSKGPTYEQYF. CDR3 nucleotides: TGTGCCAGCAGCTCGTCCAAGGGCCCTACCTACGAGCAGTACTTC.